A single T cell receptor beta chain is shown here with its context. What it recognizes is unknown. Clones were read by immunoSEQ multiplex PCR, and TCRdb kept only the in-frame ones, dropping some. The sample has about 90,000 clones, roughly four fifths seen once. This entry comes from a study of graft-versus-host responses after intestinal transplantation. Overall study results and limits: GvH clonotypes were identified within recipient marrow, with a subset emerging first in ileum or blood.

The germline CDR1 and CDR2 sequences are SGHTA and FQGTGA. CDR3 length: 15 amino acids. Trimming left V 4 bases short and J 6 bases short, with 17 bases between. The rearrangement joins TRBV7-3 to TRBJ2-3; TRBD2 is a possible D gene (5 bases). Specimen: unstimulated CD8+ T cells sorted from spleen or lymph node cells, collected before intestinal transplant. This sequence was found in a human donor who received an intestinal transplant. CDR3: CASSSRGKPGDTQYF. CDR3 coding DNA: TGTGCCAGCAGCTCCCGAGGGAAACCGGGGGATACGCAGTATTTT.